Below are 8 T cell receptor beta chains sequenced from a single sample in a study of T cells in Graves' hyperthyroidism and ophthalmopathy. Amplified regions were TCR beta CDR3 sequences from RNA transcripts. First-round RT-PCR targeting the TCR CDR3 was performed with the HTBI primer set. TCRdb used MiXCR to reprocess the multiplex PCR reads, holding one entry per CDR3 protein. Of 200,000 to 300,000 distinct CDR3 sequences detected, around 26% appear once; the ten largest clones hold around 40%. The sequencing input was blood. All receptors come from a woman in her thirties or forties with Graves' ophthalmopathy.

The sample holds many counts of this clonotype. The chain employs TRBV7-8 and TRBJ1-3; D gene uncertain. V was shortened by 5 bases and J by 2 bases, with 13 bases between the two germline ends. CDR1 is SGHVS, CDR2 FQNEAQ, per germline. The CDR3 runs to 15 residues. The CDR3 DNA reads TGTGCCAGCAGCCTCAACAATATGGCTGGAAACACCATATATTTT. Protein sequence: CASSLNNMAGNTIYF.

This clonotype was counted many times. The rearrangement links TRBV29-1 to TRBJ1-1; 10 nucleotides align to TRBD1. The CDR3 covers 13 residues. CDR1 is SQVTM and CDR2 is ANQGSEA in the germline V gene. Trimming removed 8 bases from V and 7 bases from J; junction bases left unmatched: 10. The CDR3 loop reads CSFRGQGMGEAFF. CDR3 DNA: TGCAGCTTCCGGGGACAGGGGATGGGTGAAGCTTTCTTT.

The chain couples TRBV7-9 to TRBJ1-2; 10 nucleotides agree with TRBD1. The germline V gene encodes CDR1 SEHNR and CDR2 FQNEAQ (reference sequence). CDR3 length: 13 residues. Trimming removed 7 bases from V and 7 bases from J; junction bases left unmatched: 6. The CDR3 bases are TGTGCCAGCAACACCGGGACAGGGGTTGGCTACACCTTC. It translates to CASNTGTGVGYTF. Filled out from reference TRBV7-9 and TRBJ1-2, the complete variable domain reads DTGVSQNPRHKITKRGQNVTFRCDPISEHNRLYWYRQTLGQGPEFLTYFQNEAQLEKSRLLSDRFSAERPKGSFSTLEIQRTEQGDSAMYLCASNTGTGVGYTFGSGTRLTVV.

The sample holds many counts of this clonotype. This chain connects TRBV20-1 to TRBJ2-5, with D perhaps matching TRBD2 (6 bases). The CDR3 is 13 residues long. The germline CDR1 and CDR2 sequences are DFQATT and SNEGSKA (reference sequence). Trimming took 3 bases from V and 5 from J, leaving 13 bases between them. This CDR3 is CSASYEGRETQYF. The CDR3 bases are TGCAGTGCTAGTTACGAGGGGAGGGAGACCCAGTACTTC.

The V and J genes are TRBV27 and TRBJ2-5; weak D call: TRBD2 (6 bases). The germline V gene has CDR1 MNHEY and CDR2 SMNVEV (reference sequence). CDR3 length: 15 amino acids. V shed 3 bases and J shed 2 bases, with 13 bases lying between them. This chain's CDR3 is CASSLGSSEQETQYF. CDR3 in DNA: TGTGCCAGCAGTTTGGGGTCTAGCGAGCAAGAGACCCAGTACTTC.

This clonotype showed up many times. The chain has TRBV10-3 and TRBJ2-7; 9 positions match TRBD2. The CDR3 has 18 residues. Germline CDR1 ENHRY, CDR2 SYGVKD. Germline trimming cut 6 bases from V and 1 base from J; bases unmatched to any gene: 16. The CDR3 region has the DNA TGTGCCATCAGGTCGGGGACGGAAAGCGGGAGGCTTTCCTACGAGCAGTACTTC. Translated, it gives CAIRSGTESGRLSYEQYF.

This clonotype has at least ten counts. This chain connects TRBV2 to TRBJ2-5; TRBD2 matches at 7 bases. The CDR3 totals 12 residues. V shed 8 bases, J shed 4 bases, and the junction held 4 bases outside the gene matches. Per the germline V gene, CDR1 is SNHLY and CDR2 is FYNNEI. This CDR3 reads CASDAGVETQYF. In nucleotides, the CDR3 is TGTGCCAGCGATGCGGGAGTAGAGACCCAGTACTTC.

This clonotype was detected many times. This chain links TRBV4-1 with TRBJ1-1; D is uncertain. The V and J ends lost 4 bases and 1 base respectively, with 7 bases between them. This CDR3 spans 13 amino acids. The germline CDR1 and CDR2 sequences are MGHRA and YSYEKL. The CDR3 DNA follows: TGCGCCAGCAGCCTTGAGGGGAACACTGAAGCTTTCTTT. Its translation is CASSLEGNTEAFF.